This T cell receptor (beta chain) was captured by sequencing in a study of breast tumors, draining lymph nodes, adjacent tissues. General observations from the study: Compared with lymph nodes, tumors were less diverse; compared with nontumor tissue, more.

This CDR3 has 17 amino acids. In germline, CDR1 is SGHVS, CDR2 FQNEAQ. V gave up 8 bases and J gave up 2 bases, with 19 bases separating them. From the multiplex PCR reads, TCRdb called clonotypes with MiXCR, one entry per CDR3 protein. The sample shows under 70,000 distinct CDR3 sequences, 40% to 55% of them seen only once. Many counts were recorded for this clonotype. What it binds is unknown. This sequence joins TRBV7-8 and TRBJ2-6; D not resolved. The TCR sequence derives from a female donor with breast cancer. Some clones in this sample may be carry-over from other donors' samples. What was sequenced was breast tumor tissue. The CDR3 sequence is CASSLSILPTGANVLTF. DNA of the CDR3: TGTGCCAGCTCCCTATCGATACTTCCGACTGGGGCCAACGTCCTGACTTTC.